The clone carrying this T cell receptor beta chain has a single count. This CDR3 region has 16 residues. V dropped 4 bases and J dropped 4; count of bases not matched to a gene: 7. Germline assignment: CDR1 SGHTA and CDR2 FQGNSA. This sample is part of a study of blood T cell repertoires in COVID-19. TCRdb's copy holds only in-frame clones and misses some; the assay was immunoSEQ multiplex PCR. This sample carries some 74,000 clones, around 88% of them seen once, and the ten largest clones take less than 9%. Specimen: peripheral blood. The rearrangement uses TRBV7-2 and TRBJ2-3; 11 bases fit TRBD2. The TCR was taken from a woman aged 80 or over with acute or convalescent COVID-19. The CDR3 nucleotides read TGTGCCAGCAGCTCCTATAGCGGGGGGGCCCCAGATACGCAGTATTTT. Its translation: CASSSYSGGAPDTQYF.